This T cell receptor beta chain derives from a study of OX40 agonist ivuxolimab in advanced cancers. About the full investigation: The costimulatory receptor OX40 (CD134) was targeted by ivuxolimab, a fully human IgG2 agonistic monoclonal antibody. The paper describes the monotherapy dose-escalation part (N ≈ 52 patients) of the phase I trial of ivuxolimab. Intravenous ivuxolimab was administered to patients every 2 weeks at six dose levels: 0.01, 0.1, 0.3, 1.5, 3 and 10 mg/kg. Patients were allowed to have had prior anti-PD-1, anti-PD-L1 or anti-CTLA-4 therapy, and around 40% of the dose-escalation patients had previously received checkpoint inhibitors. In the dose-escalation cohort, 70% to 90% of patients were male, and the mean age was approximately 60 years with a range of about 20 to 80. Partial responses occurred in three dose-escalation patients: two with cutaneous melanoma and one with hepatocellular carcinoma. Among the roughly 50 dose-escalation patients, roughly 20 had hepatocellular carcinoma, 15 or so melanoma, 9 renal cell carcinoma and 9 head and neck cancer. Peripheral TCRbeta sequencing was intended to test whether TCR sequence diversity was altered and clonal T-cell expansion was caused by ivuxolimab.

After removal of 6 bases from V and 2 bases from J, the junction retains 5 bases not matched to a gene. The germline V gene encodes CDR1 MNHEY and CDR2 SVGAGI. The CDR3 covers 15 residues, taking in both the cysteine and the phenylalanine. CDR3 DNA is the only sequence kept; it has 45 bases, read in frame from the first base. Patients with a history of autoimmune disease or receiving systemic immunosuppression were excluded from the trial. Peripheral blood for TCR sequencing was drawn from every dose cohort at baseline, at cycle 4 day 1 and at cycle 7 day 1. The samples were taken from a phase I, first-in-human, multicenter, open-label dose-escalation trial of ivuxolimab. Adults with locally advanced or metastatic head and neck squamous cell, hepatocellular, melanoma or renal cell carcinoma were enrolled in the trial. Before TCR sequencing, CD4+ T cells and CD8+ T cells were sorted from peripheral blood as separate populations.

To note about this clone: The clone's antigen remains unknown. No base quality information exists; no much larger clone differs at one position.

What the study reported, not specific to this receptor: In partial responders in the 0.1-3.0 mg/kg groups, normalized peripheral clonal expansion was found to be among the lowest, especially among CD8+ T cells. Which antigens the clonally expanded peripheral T cells were specific for was not determined. After ivuxolimab, expanded clones were on average more numerous among CD8+ T cells than among CD4+ T cells. At doses from 0.1 to 3.0 mg/kg, clonal expansion was seen in both CD4+ and CD8+ blood T cells between baseline and week 6. Low levels of normalized T-cell clonal expansion were also seen in some patients who did not respond.

To sequence the TCRbeta CDR3 region, genomic DNA was isolated from the sorted cells. The immunoSEQ Assay was used to sequence the TCRbeta CDR3 regions. Entries here come from immuneACCESS through TCRdb and include only in-frame sequences with V and J called. Some clones fail to appear in such tables; in the studies checked, an unresolved V gene covers under half of the shortfall, and the cause of the remainder is unknown. A total of about 50,000 clones appear in this sample, more than 85% of them only once. The ten biggest clones cover 15% to 20% of the sample. The chain is made from TRBV6-5 and TRBJ2-3, with 10 middle bases fitting TRBD2. The specimen comprised CD4+ or CD8+ T cells sorted from blood, sampled in a trial of the OX40 agonist ivuxolimab. The source of this sequence is an adult with an advanced solid tumor such as melanoma, head and neck, liver or kidney cancer. The base sequence is TGTGCCAGCAGATATCTAGCGGGAGTCACAGATACGCAGTATTTT. Its translation reads: CASRYLAGVTDTQYF.